The 32 T cell receptor beta chains presented below share a single source sample, sequenced in a study of blood T cell repertoires in COVID-19. Profiling relied on immunoSEQ multiplex PCR, and the TCRdb table lists in-frame clones only, not all of them. This sample has 150,000 to 200,000 clones, with roughly 93% found just once. Source material: peripheral blood. These receptors were obtained from a man between 18 and 35 years old with acute or convalescent COVID-19.

V is TRBV30 and J is TRBJ2-3; 8 bases are a match to TRBD1. There are 13 residues in the CDR3. The V gene end was trimmed by 4 bases and the J gene end by 4 bases; junction bases not matched to a gene: 4. Germline V gene sequence: CDR1 GTSNPN, CDR2 SVGIG (reference sequence). The CDR3 region has the DNA TGTGCCTGGAACAAACAGGGGGCAGATACGCAGTATTTT. Encoded protein: CAWNKQGADTQYF.

The genes are TRBV18 and TRBJ1-5, with D hard to call. Trimming took off 0 bases at V and 2 bases at J, with 17 bases between the two ends. The germline V gene encodes CDR1 KGHSH and CDR2 LQKENI. This CDR3 comprises 18 residues. Here the CDR3 reads CASSPPVHLRDGNQPQHF. The CDR3 DNA reads TGTGCCAGCTCACCACCGGTCCATCTTCGGGATGGCAATCAGCCCCAGCATTTT.

The genes are TRBV2 and TRBJ2-7; possible D gene TRBD1, 6 bases. CDR1 is SNHLY and CDR2 is FYNNEI in the germline V gene. The CDR3 sequence is 14 residues long. V shed 7 bases and J shed 5 bases, with 18 bases lying between them. The CDR3 is CASTQPQGWNEQYF. The DNA for the CDR3 is TGTGCCAGCACTCAACCCCAGGGGTGGAACGAGCAGTACTTC. The whole variable domain, filled in from reference TRBV2 and TRBJ2-7, reads EPEVTQTPSHQVTQMGQEVILRCVPISNHLYFYWYRQILGQKVEFLVSFYNNEISEKSEIFDDQFSVERPDGSNFTLKIRSTKLEDSAMYFCASTQPQGWNEQYFGPGTRLTVT.

CDR3: CASGVNTEAFF. DNA for the CDR3: TGTGCCAGCGGAGTGAACACTGAAGCTTTCTTT. This chain uses TRBV6-5 with TRBJ1-1; no clear D. V was trimmed by 8 bases and J by 0 bases, leaving 4 bases between them. The CDR3 extends over 11 amino acids. Germline V lookup: CDR1 MNHEY, CDR2 SVGAGI.

The chain combines TRBV5-1 with TRBJ2-7; 9 bases are a match to TRBD1. Germline values: CDR1 SGHRS, CDR2 YFSETQ. The CDR3 length is 15 residues. Losses at the gene ends were 3 bases for V and 4 bases for J; bases not matched to a gene: 8. The CDR3 region is CASSSRTGAVYEQYF. CDR3 DNA sequence: TGCGCCAGCAGCTCTCGGACAGGGGCCGTGTACGAGCAGTACTTC.

J is TRBJ1-1 and V is TRBV7-9, with 8 positions matching TRBD1. CDR1 is SEHNR and CDR2 is FQNEAQ in the germline V gene (reference sequence). This CDR3 spans 16 amino acids. V shed 4 bases, J shed 1 base, and the junction held 8 bases outside the gene matches. The CDR3 reads CASSSLAGTGNTEAFF. The CDR3 DNA sequence: TGTGCCAGCAGCTCTTTAGCCGGGACAGGGAACACTGAAGCTTTCTTT.

Remarks on this clone: The germline gene is not matched at one end of the junction; a read error may be the cause. The chain recombines TRBV5-6 with TRBJ2-1, with 12 bases identical to TRBD2. Germline CDR1 and CDR2: SGHDT and YYEEEE. The CDR3 extends over 17 amino acids. CDR3 residues: CASRLGRLAGGPHEQFF. As DNA, the CDR3 is TGTGCCAGCAGGTTGGGCCGTCTAGCGGGGGGGCCCCATGAGCAGTTCTTC. The full variable domain, in which reference TRBV5-6 and TRBJ2-1 provide the parts outside the CDR3, is DAGVTQSPTHLIKTRGQQVTLRCSPKSGHDTVSWYQQALGQGPQFIFQYYEEEERQRGNFPDRFSGHQFPNYSSELNVNALLLGDSALYLCASRLGRLAGGPHEQFFGPGTRLTVL.

The rearrangement links TRBV6-5 to TRBJ1-6; TRBD1 matches at 7 bases. CDR1 is MNHEY, CDR2 SVGAGI, per germline. This CDR3 has 15 amino acids. The junction had 11 bases not matched to a gene; V was cut back by 5 bases and J by 10 bases. CDR3 residues: CASSPHRQGLSPLHF. DNA for the CDR3: TGTGCCAGCAGTCCGCATAGACAGGGTTTGTCACCCCTCCACTTT.

The chain recombines TRBV29-1 with TRBJ2-1, with D possibly TRBD1 on 5 matching bases. Germline CDR1 reads SQVTM; CDR2 reads ANQGSEA. The CDR3 spans 11 residues. Trimming cost V 2 bases and J 7 bases, with 6 bases left between them. CDR3 region: CSVEQGNEQFF. The CDR3 DNA reads TGCAGCGTTGAACAGGGAAATGAGCAGTTCTTC.

Only a few counts were recorded for this clone. The V gene is TRBV21-1, the J gene TRBJ1-1. TRBV21-1 constitutes a pseudogene. The CDR3 is 20 residues long. The CDR3 bases are TGTGCCAGCAGCAATCATCCAGTGGCGGTTTGGAGCTTCAGGAACACTGAAGCTTTCTTT. Its translation is CASSNHPVAVWSFRNTEAFF.

The sample holds one count of this clone. Other DNA sequences in this sample translate to the same CDR3. J is TRBJ1-2 and V is TRBV5-4; D unclear. V was cut by 2 bases and J by 4 bases, with 6 bases left in between. This CDR3 has 12 residues. Germline V gives CDR1 SGHNT, CDR2 YYREEE (reference sequence). The CDR3 spells CASSLSSYGYTF. The CDR3 coding sequence is TGTGCCAGCAGCTTATCCTCCTATGGCTACACCTTC.

The CDR3 DNA is TGTGCCAGCAGCTTTTGTATTTTTGGCGGGGGGCTCTACGAGCAGTACTTC. Amino acid sequence: CASSFCIFGGGLYEQYF. The chain recombines TRBV5-8 with TRBJ2-7, with 8 bases fitting TRBD2. V shed 2 bases and J 3 bases; nucleotides not matched to a gene: 13. This CDR3 is 17 amino acids long. In germline, CDR1 is SGHTS, CDR2 YDEGEE. The variable domain in full, with the rest retrieved from reference TRBV5-8 and TRBJ2-7, is EAGVTQSPTHLIKTRGQQATLRCSPISGHTSVYWYQQALGLGLQFLLWYDEGEERNRGNFPPRFSGRQFPNYSSELNVNALELEDSALYLCASSFCIFGGGLYEQYFGPGTRLTVT.

The rearrangement uses TRBV5-1 and TRBJ2-1, with 7 bases matching TRBD2. The CDR3 is 18 residues long. In germline, CDR1 is SGHRS, CDR2 YFSETQ. Trimming at V came to 3 bases and at J to 5 bases, leaving 17 bases not matched to a gene. The CDR3 spells CASSSPPGGGLQNNEQFF. The CDR3 DNA reads TGCGCCAGCAGCTCGCCCCCGGGCGGGGGACTCCAAAACAATGAGCAGTTCTTC.

V gene TRBV12-3 or TRBV12-4 combines with J gene TRBJ1-1; D not resolved. Trimming left V 3 bases short and J 4 bases short, with 9 bases between. The CDR3 has 13 residues. CDR3 sequence: CASSLAEGTEAFF. The CDR3 DNA follows: TGTGCCAGCAGTTTGGCCGAGGGCACTGAAGCTTTCTTT.

Note on this clone: Other nucleotide sequences from this sample produce the same CDR3. V is TRBV5-1 and J is TRBJ2-7; 7 positions agree with TRBD1. From germline, CDR1 is SGHRS and CDR2 YFSETQ. V shed 0 bases and J 6 bases; nucleotides not matched to a gene: 0. The CDR3 has 12 amino acids. DNA for the CDR3: TGCGCCAGCAGCTTGGGACAGGGCGAGCAGTACTTC. The encoded protein is CASSLGQGEQYF.

The chain is built from TRBV19 and TRBJ1-2, with 8 bases fitting TRBD1. Germline V CDR1 and CDR2: LNHDA, SQIVND (reference sequence). V shed 7 bases, J shed 3 bases, and the junction held 10 bases outside the gene matches. This CDR3 is 15 amino acids long. The DNA for the CDR3 is TGTGCCAGTATGGAGACAGGGGTTGAAGACTATGGCTACACCTTC. Translating it yields CASMETGVEDYGYTF.

The chain recombines TRBV6-1 with TRBJ2-4; the match to TRBD2 covers 9 bases. There are 17 residues in the CDR3. The germline V gene has CDR1 MNHNS and CDR2 SASEGT. Trimming took 2 bases from V and 0 from J; bases not matched to a gene: 5. CDR3 protein: CASSERLADLAKNIQYF. In DNA, the CDR3 is TGTGCCAGCAGTGAAAGACTAGCGGACCTAGCCAAAAACATTCAGTACTTC.

The gene calls are TRBV10-3 and TRBJ1-5; 7 bases align to TRBD1. Germline loops: CDR1 ENHRY, CDR2 SYGVKD. V lost 5 bases to trimming and J lost 5 bases; unmatched junction nucleotides: 3. The CDR3 runs 13 residues. The CDR3 spells CAISTGTDQPQHF. CDR3 in DNA: TGTGCCATCAGTACCGGGACAGATCAGCCCCAGCATTTT.

This rearrangement joins TRBV7-6 to TRBJ1-1; no reliable D call. V shed 5 bases and J shed 1 base, with 8 bases lying between them. Germline-derived CDR1 and CDR2 are SGHVS and FNYEAQ. The CDR3 runs 13 residues. For the CDR3, the DNA is TGTGCCAGCAGCAAAACAGAGAACACTGAAGCTTTCTTT. Translated: CASSKTENTEAFF.

The genes are TRBV19 and TRBJ1-1; D gene uncertain. CDR1 LNHDA and CDR2 SQIVND come from the germline V gene (reference sequence). The V and J ends lost 5 bases and 4 bases respectively, with 14 bases between them. The CDR3 runs to 14 residues. The CDR3 reads CASSPLGSGTEAFF. CDR3 nucleotides: TGTGCCAGTAGTCCCCTTGGATCGGGCACTGAAGCTTTCTTT.

This clone was found once. This rearrangement joins TRBV29-1 to TRBJ1-2; D remains unclear. The CDR3 consists of 12 residues. V lost 7 bases and J lost 6, with 15 bases in between. CDR1 is SQVTM, CDR2 ANQGSEA, per germline. The CDR3 sequence is CSAEEGLHGYTF. For the CDR3, the DNA is TGCAGCGCGGAGGAGGGCCTACATGGCTACACCTTC.

The CDR3 is CASRHGDAYEQYF. Written as DNA, the CDR3 is TGTGCCAGCAGGCACGGGGATGCCTACGAGCAGTACTTC. V usage is TRBV3-1 (or the pseudogene TRBV3-2) and J usage is TRBJ2-7; D may be TRBD2 (5 bases). CDR1 is LGHDT and CDR2 is YNNKEL in the germline V gene (reference sequence). The ends were cut back, 6 bases at V and 2 bases at J, with 11 bases in the middle. There are 13 residues in the CDR3.

J is TRBJ2-4 and V is TRBV5-6; tentative D call: TRBD2 (6 bases). The CDR3 length is 11 residues. The V and J ends lost 3 bases and 13 bases respectively, with 11 bases between them. Germline-derived CDR1 and CDR2 are SGHDT and YYEEEE. CDR3 region: CASSWDREQYF. In DNA form, the CDR3 reads TGTGCCAGCAGCTGGGACCGGGAGCAGTACTTC.

The CDR3, as DNA: TGTGCTAGCGGTCTTGGGACTAGCGGGGTCACAGATACGCAGTATTTT. Residues: CASGLGTSGVTDTQYF. The chain has TRBV12-5 and TRBJ2-3, with 13 nucleotides matching TRBD2. Germline loops: CDR1 LGHNT, CDR2 FRNRAP. V was clipped by 9 bases and J by 2 bases; unmatched bases: 8. The CDR3 extends over 16 amino acids.

The chain employs TRBV6-4 and TRBJ2-7; perhaps TRBD1 as D (6 bases). This CDR3 comprises 14 residues. CDR1 and CDR2 from the germline V gene are MRHNA and SNTAGT. V shed 1 base and J shed 4 bases, with 11 bases lying between them. Here the CDR3 reads CASSDYREEYEQYF. The CDR3 DNA sequence: TGTGCCAGCAGTGACTACAGGGAAGAGTACGAGCAGTACTTC.

The V call is TRBV29-1, the J call TRBJ1-3, with a weak D call TRBD1 (5 bases). Per germline, CDR1 SQVTM and CDR2 ANQGSEA. Trimming pared 4 bases from V and 4 bases from J, leaving 14 bases between. This CDR3 comprises 14 residues. CDR3 bases: TGCAGCGTTGGCTTCGCAGGGTCAGGAAACACCATATATTTT. Its translation is CSVGFAGSGNTIYF.

This chain links TRBV6-6 with TRBJ1-2; D might be TRBD1 (6 bases). This CDR3 is 13 amino acids long. Germline loops: CDR1 MNHNY, CDR2 SVGAGI (reference sequence). V lost 6 bases to trimming and J lost 8 bases, with 16 bases between them. The CDR3 is CASSYENRVGYTF. DNA of the CDR3: TGTGCCAGCAGCTACGAAAACAGGGTGGGCTACACCTTC.

The chain employs TRBV28 and TRBJ2-5, with 9 bases that match TRBD2. CDR3 length equals 14 residues. CDR1 MDHEN and CDR2 SYDVKM come from the germline V gene. Losses at the gene ends were 7 bases for V and 7 bases for J; bases not matched to a gene: 10. CDR3 region: CASTLAGAGGTQYF. Here the CDR3 DNA reads TGTGCCAGCACCTTAGCGGGAGCCGGCGGGACCCAGTACTTC.

V is TRBV29-1 and J is TRBJ2-4; maybe TRBD2 (5 bases). In germline, CDR1 is SQVTM, CDR2 ANQGSEA. The ends were cut back, 3 bases at V and 6 bases at J, with 15 bases in the middle. The CDR3 consists of 14 residues. In DNA, the CDR3 is TGCAGCGTTGATTCTAGAGCGGATGGAAACATTCAGTACTTC. This sequence encodes CSVDSRADGNIQYF.

J is TRBJ1-1 and V is TRBV12-3 or TRBV12-4; 7 bases line up with TRBD1. The CDR3 is 12 residues long. J gave up 7 bases and V 3 bases, and 2 bases lay outside the gene matches. CDR3 sequence (DNA): TGTGCCAGCAGTTTTAACAGGGGTGAAGCTTTCTTT. Translating it yields CASSFNRGEAFF.

This clone has only a few counts. The rearrangement uses TRBV30 and TRBJ2-7; 11 positions agree with TRBD1. J was trimmed by 7 bases and V by 1 base; bases with no gene match: 3. The CDR3 has 13 amino acids. Germline loops: CDR1 GTSNPN, CDR2 SVGIG (reference sequence). The CDR3 DNA reads TGTGCCTGGAGTGGGACAGGGGGCTGGGAGCAGTACTTC. Amino acids: CAWSGTGGWEQYF.

The V gene is TRBV19, the J gene TRBJ2-2; 8 nucleotides line up with TRBD1. Per the germline V gene, CDR1 is LNHDA and CDR2 is SQIVND (reference sequence). Trimming removed 3 bases from V and 5 bases from J; junction bases left unmatched: 14. The CDR3 totals 18 residues. CDR3 in DNA: TGTGCCAGTAGTATCAGGACAGGGTTGGGAAAGAAGACCGGGGAGCTGTTTTTT. Amino acids: CASSIRTGLGKKTGELFF. Drawing the rest from reference TRBV19 and TRBJ2-2, the complete variable domain is DGGITQSPKYLFRKEGQNVTLSCEQNLNHDAMYWYRQDPGQGLRLIYYSQIVNDFQKGDIAEGYSVSREKKESFPLTVTSAQKNPTAFYLCASSIRTGLGKKTGELFFGEGSRLTVL.